The present T cell receptor (beta chain) was sequenced within a study of blood T cell repertoires in COVID-19. Looking at the study overall: In each case, the material was cDNA or gDNA derived from T cells, B-cell-depleted T cells, or PBMCs.

Germline CDR1 LNHNV, CDR2 YYDKDF (reference sequence). With V trimmed by 2 bases and J by 4 bases, 6 bases remained unmatched. This CDR3 has 15 amino acids. Original processing notes: Quantification of nucleated cells was approximated via reference gene primer amplification. Sequencing was performed with immunoSEQ multiplex PCR; in TCRdb, only in-frame clones are kept and a portion is missing. That table supplies the V and J calls and clone size; D and trimming were determined from the DNA. The sample holds about 120,000 clones, around 87% seen once. The V gene is TRBV15, the J gene TRBJ2-7; 9 nucleotides line up with TRBD1. This clonotype originated in a human donor in a cohort sampled during active COVID-19. The sample consisted of peripheral blood. CDR3 residues: CATSRPGQGVYEQYF. CDR3 in DNA: TGTGCCACCAGCAGACCGGGACAGGGTGTATACGAGCAGTACTTC.